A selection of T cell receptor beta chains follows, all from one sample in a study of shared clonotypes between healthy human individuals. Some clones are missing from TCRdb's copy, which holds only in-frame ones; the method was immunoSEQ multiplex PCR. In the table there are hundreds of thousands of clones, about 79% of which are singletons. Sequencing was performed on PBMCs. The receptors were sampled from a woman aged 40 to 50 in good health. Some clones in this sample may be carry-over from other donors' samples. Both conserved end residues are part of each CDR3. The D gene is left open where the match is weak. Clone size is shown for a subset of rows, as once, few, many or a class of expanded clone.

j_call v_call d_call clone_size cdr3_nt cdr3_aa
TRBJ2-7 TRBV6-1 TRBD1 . TGTGCCAGCGGCCAACAGGGGAACAACTACGAGCAGTACTTC CASGQQGNNYEQYF
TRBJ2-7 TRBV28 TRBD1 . TGTGCCAGCAGTCCGCCAACCTCCGGGACAGCCGAGCAGTACTTC CASSPPTSGTAEQYF
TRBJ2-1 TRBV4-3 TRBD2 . TGCGCCAGCAGCACTGGCCTAGCGGGAGATGGTGAGCAGTTCTTC CASSTGLAGDGEQFF
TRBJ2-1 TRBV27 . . TGTGCCAGCAGTAGCTACAGGTTCTCGGCGGGCAATGAGCAGTTCTTC CASSSYRFSAGNEQFF
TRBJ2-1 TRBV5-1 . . TGCGCCAGCAGCTTTCGGACCGACCGATACTACAATGAGCAGTTCTTC CASSFRTDRYYNEQFF
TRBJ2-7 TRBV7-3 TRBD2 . TGTGCCAGCAGCTCGGGACTAGCGAGTGCCCTGTACTTC CASSSGLASALYF
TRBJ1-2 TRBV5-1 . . TGCGCCAGCAGCTTGCTTAGAGGGGGACACTATGGCTACACCTTC CASSLLRGGHYGYTF
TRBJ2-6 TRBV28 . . TGTGCCAGCACCGTCTCTGGGGCCAACGTCCTGACTTTC CASTVSGANVLTF
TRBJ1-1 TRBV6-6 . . TGTGCCAGCAGTTACCTCGGCCTGAACACTGAAGCTTTCTTT CASSYLGLNTEAFF
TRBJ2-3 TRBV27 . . TGTGCCAGCAGTTTAAGTTTCACAGATACGCAGTATTTT CASSLSFTDTQYF
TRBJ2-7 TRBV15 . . TGTGCCACCAGCAGAGATCAGTGGCAGAGCGACTACGAGCAGTACTTC CATSRDQWQSDYEQYF
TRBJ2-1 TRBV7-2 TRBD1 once TGTGCCAGCAGCCTAGGGGGACAGGCCTACAATGAGCAGTTCTTC CASSLGGQAYNEQFF
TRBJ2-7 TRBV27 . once TGTGCCAGCCGCCCCGGGGGACTGTACGAGCAGTACTTC CASRPGGLYEQYF
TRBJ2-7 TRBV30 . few TGTGCCTGGAGTCCCCCGGGGGACGAGCAGTACTTC CAWSPPGDEQYF
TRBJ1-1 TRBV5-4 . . TGTGCCAGCAGCTTTGGCGGAGGGGAGGCCCTCACTGAAGCTTTCTTT CASSFGGGEALTEAFF
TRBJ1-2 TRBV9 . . TGTGCCAGCACTCGCTTCAGGGGCTATGGCTACACCTTC CASTRFRGYGYTF
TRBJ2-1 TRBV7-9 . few TGTGCCAGCAGCTGGGGTTTGCAGGAGCAGTTCTTC CASSWGLQEQFF
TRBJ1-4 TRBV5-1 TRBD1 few TGCGCCAGCAGCTACCGGGGACAGGGAAATGAAAAACTGTTTTTT CASSYRGQGNEKLFF
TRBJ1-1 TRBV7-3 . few TGTGCCAGCAGCTCTCCCGAAAACCCAGGTCTGAACACTGAAGCTTTCTTT CASSSPENPGLNTEAFF
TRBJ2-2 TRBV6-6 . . TGTGCCAGCAGTATCCGGACTGCGAACACCGGGGAGCTGTTTTTT CASSIRTANTGELFF
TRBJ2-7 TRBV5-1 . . TGCGCCAGCAGCTTGGGGGCCACAGGCTCCTACGAGCAGTACTTC CASSLGATGSYEQYF
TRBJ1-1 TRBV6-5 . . TGTGCCAGCAGAAGACACCGCTGGACTGAAGCTTTCTTT CASRRHRWTEAFF